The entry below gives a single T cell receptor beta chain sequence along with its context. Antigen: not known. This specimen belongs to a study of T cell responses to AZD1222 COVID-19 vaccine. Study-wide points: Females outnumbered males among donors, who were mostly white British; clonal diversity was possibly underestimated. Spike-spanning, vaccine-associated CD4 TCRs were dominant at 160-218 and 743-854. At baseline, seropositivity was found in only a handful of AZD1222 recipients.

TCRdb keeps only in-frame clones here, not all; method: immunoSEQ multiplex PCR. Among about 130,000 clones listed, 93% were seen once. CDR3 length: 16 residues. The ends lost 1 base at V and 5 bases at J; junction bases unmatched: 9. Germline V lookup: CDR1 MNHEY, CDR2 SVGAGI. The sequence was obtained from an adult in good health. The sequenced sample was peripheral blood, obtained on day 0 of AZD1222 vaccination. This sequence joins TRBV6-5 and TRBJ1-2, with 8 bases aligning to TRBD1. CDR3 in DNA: TGTGCCAGCAGTTACTTCACACAGGGGGGGCGGTATGGCTACACCTTC. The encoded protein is CASSYFTQGGRYGYTF.